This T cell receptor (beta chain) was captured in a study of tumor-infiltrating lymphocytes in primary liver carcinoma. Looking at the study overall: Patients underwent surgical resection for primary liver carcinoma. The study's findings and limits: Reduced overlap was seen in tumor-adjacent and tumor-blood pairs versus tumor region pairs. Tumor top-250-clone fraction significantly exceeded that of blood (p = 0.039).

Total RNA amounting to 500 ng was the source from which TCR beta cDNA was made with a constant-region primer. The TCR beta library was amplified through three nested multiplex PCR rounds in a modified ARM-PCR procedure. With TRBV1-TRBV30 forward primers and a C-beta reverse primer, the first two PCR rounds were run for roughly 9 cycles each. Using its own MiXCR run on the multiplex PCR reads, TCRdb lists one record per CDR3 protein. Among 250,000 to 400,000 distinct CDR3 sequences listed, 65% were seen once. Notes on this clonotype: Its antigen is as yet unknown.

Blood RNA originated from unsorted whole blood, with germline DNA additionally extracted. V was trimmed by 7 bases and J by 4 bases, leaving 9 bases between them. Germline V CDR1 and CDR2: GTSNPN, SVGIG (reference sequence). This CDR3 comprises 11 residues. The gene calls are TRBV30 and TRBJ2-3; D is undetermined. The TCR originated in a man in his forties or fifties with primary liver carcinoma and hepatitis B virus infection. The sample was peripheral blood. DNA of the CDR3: TGTGCCTCCCCGTTGGCAGATACGCAGTATTTT. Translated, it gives CASPLADTQYF. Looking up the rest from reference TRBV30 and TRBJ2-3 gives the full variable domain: SQTIHQWPATLVQPVGSPLSLECTVEGTSNPNLYWYRQAAGRGLQLLFYSVGIGQISSEVPQNLSASRPQDRQFILSSKKLLLSDSGFYLCASPLADTQYFGPGTRLTVL.